Reported below is one T cell receptor (beta chain). No antigen is known for it. The CDR3 is made up of 16 amino acids. With 4 bases removed from V and 0 bases from J, the gap between germline ends came to 14 bases. Per germline, CDR1 SGHKS and CDR2 YYEKEE (reference sequence). Assay used: immunoSEQ multiplex PCR; TCRdb lists only in-frame clones, some missing. This table holds a few million clones, 85% to 95% found once. This sample is drawn from a study of shared clonotypes between healthy human individuals. General observations from the study: Shared clonotypes: approximately 5% naive CD4, under 4% naive CD8, less than 2.5% memory CD4, under 0.45% memory CD8. Clonotype sharing among donors, it was expected, would be affected by sequencing depth.

The sequenced material came from naive CD4+ T cells from PBMCs. Subset meaning: CD45RA+ positively selected. V is TRBV5-5 and J is TRBJ2-1, with D perhaps TRBD1 (6 bases). The receptor comes from a man aged 18 to 29 in good health. Some clones in this sample may be carry-over from other donors' samples. The CDR3 sequence: CASSHTGLRSYNEQFF. The CDR3 DNA reads as TGTGCCAGCAGCCATACAGGGCTACGCTCCTACAATGAGCAGTTCTTC.